This T cell receptor (beta chain) comes out of a study of T cells after posttransplantation cyclophosphamide (dated by TCRdb to 2016 to 2018). At the level of the whole study: T cell repertoire reconstitution was tracked by TRB sequencing after myeloablative bone marrow transplantation in which posttransplantation cyclophosphamide was used as GVHD prophylaxis. Because TRA and TRB clonality correlated tightly in 9 samples, later TCR analyses were limited to TRB. Public TRB sequences were compared against a database of over 3,000 sequences linked to responses to pathogens, tumor antigens, self-antigens and alloantigens. Samples from 30 to 35 PTCy-treated patients, along with samples from roughly 15 of their related bone marrow donors, underwent antigen receptor sequencing. Blood from all 35 or so PTCy patients with 1-year posttransplant specimens was subjected to TRB sequencing. Up to 3 additional blood samples from 2 to 5.2 years after transplant were also TRB-sequenced in 3 patients, as was pretransplant blood from several patients. The study at large found these results: Across some 45 patients, TRB clonality was highly associated with recipient CMV seropositivity and CMV reactivation, and PTCy diversity was similar to diversity in CNI/methotrexate controls. Donor-recipient similarity was low at 1-2 months but increased during the first year, and donor CD8+ memory clones often dominated later blood repertoires. The TRB repertoires of T cells infiltrating skin or the GI tract showed only limited overlap with the TRB repertoires found in blood.

There are 15 amino acids in the CDR3, from cysteine to phenylalanine inclusive. The sequence is cut down to CDR3 DNA, 45 bases in frame from base 1. The germline V gene specifies SGHRS as CDR1 and YFSETQ as CDR2. V is shortened by 4 bases, J by 4 bases, and the region joining them spans 15 bases. This clone was counted many times. Its antigen is not yet known. Within one base of it there is no much larger clone, and no base qualities were kept. Genomic DNA was the input for TRB sequencing, which was run either with the immunoSEQ assay at survey resolution or with the hsTCRB kit. In the paper's pipeline: The immunoSEQ software handled initial read processing, and the LymphoSeq R package was used for repertoire analyses. Clonality was computed as 1 minus normalized Shannon entropy, and a Gini coefficient was also calculated for each TRB dataset. Phenotypes of unsorted samples were inferred by mapping TRB sequences from sorted subsets of the recipient or donor onto unsorted samples of the same recipient. The immuneACCESS repertoire file appears here via TCRdb, limited to in-frame rearrangements. These files lack a portion of the clones; in checked studies, under half of the deficit traces to unresolved V genes, and the cause of the others is not known. V, J and clone size reflect that table, while D and trimming were determined from the DNA. This sample has 7,000 to 9,000 clones, none of them a singleton. 4.5% to 7% of the sample belongs to the ten largest clones.

The time point label on this specimen signifies: posttransplant day relative to BM transplant. According to the study, the label for this sample's treatment or condition signals: high-dose cyclophosphamide on days +3 and +4 as single-agent GVHD prophylaxis. For conditioning, the PTCy patients got busulfan and fludarabine, then a related or unrelated marrow graft, followed by cyclophosphamide on days +3 and +4. PTCy-treated patients were drawn from a prospective multi-institutional clinical trial. Peripheral blood and bone marrow mononuclear cells were isolated by Ficoll-Hypaque density centrifugation and cryopreserved.

Sequenced material: PBMCs, taken after allogeneic stem cell transplant with posttransplant cyclophosphamide. The rearrangement joined TRBV5-1 to TRBJ2-1, with TRBD2 tentatively as D gene (5 bases match). This clonotype was sampled from a male patient under 35 who received an allogeneic stem cell transplant from an unrelated donor, was CMV-positive, and had acute and chronic GVHD. Following a transplant, a fraction of the T cells may be traceable to the graft donor. The CDR3 corresponds to CASSPLQSGYNEQFF. The bases read TGCGCCAGCAGCCCCTTGCAGTCGGGGTACAATGAGCAGTTCTTC.